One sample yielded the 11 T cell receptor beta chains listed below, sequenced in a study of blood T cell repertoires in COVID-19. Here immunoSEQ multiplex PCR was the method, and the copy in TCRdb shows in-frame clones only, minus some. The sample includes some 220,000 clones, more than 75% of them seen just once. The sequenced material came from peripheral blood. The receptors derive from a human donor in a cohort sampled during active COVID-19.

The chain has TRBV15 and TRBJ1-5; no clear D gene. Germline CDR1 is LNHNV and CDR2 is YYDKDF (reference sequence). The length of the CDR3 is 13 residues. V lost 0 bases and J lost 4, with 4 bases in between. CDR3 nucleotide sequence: TGTGCCACCAGCAGAGATGCGAATCAGCCCCAGCATTTT. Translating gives CATSRDANQPQHF.

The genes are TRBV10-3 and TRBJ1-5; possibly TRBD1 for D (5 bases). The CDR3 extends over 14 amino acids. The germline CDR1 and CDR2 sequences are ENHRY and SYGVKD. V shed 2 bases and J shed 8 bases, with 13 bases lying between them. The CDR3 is CAISETDGGEPQHF. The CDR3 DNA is TGTGCCATCAGTGAGACCGACGGGGGGGAGCCCCAGCATTTT.

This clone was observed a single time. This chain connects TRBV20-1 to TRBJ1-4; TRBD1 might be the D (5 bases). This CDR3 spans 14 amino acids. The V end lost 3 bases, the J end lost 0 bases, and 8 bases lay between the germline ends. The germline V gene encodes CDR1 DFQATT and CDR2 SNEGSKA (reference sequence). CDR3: CSASSTATNEKLFF. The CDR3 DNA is TGCAGTGCTAGTTCGACAGCAACTAATGAAAAACTGTTTTTT.

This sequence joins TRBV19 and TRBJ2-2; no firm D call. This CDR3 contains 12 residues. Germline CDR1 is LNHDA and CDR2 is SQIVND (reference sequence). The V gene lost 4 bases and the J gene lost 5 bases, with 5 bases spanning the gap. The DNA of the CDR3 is TGTGCCAGTAGTACCCATACCGGGGAGCTGTTTTTT. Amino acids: CASSTHTGELFF. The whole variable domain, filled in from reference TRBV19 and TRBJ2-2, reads DGGITQSPKYLFRKEGQNVTLSCEQNLNHDAMYWYRQDPGQGLRLIYYSQIVNDFQKGDIAEGYSVSREKKESFPLTVTSAQKNPTAFYLCASSTHTGELFFGEGSRLTVL.

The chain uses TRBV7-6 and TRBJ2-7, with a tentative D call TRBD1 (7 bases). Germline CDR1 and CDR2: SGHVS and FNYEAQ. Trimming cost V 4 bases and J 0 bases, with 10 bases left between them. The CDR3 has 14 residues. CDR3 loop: CASSWQGGSYEQYF. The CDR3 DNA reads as TGTGCCAGCAGCTGGCAGGGGGGCTCCTACGAGCAGTACTTC.

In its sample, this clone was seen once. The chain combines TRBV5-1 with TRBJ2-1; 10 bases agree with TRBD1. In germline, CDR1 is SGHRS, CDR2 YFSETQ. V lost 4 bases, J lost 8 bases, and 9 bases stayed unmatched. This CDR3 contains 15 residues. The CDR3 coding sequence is TGCGCCAGCAGCCCGGAGACAGGGGGCTTAGATGAGCAGTTCTTC. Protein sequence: CASSPETGGLDEQFF.

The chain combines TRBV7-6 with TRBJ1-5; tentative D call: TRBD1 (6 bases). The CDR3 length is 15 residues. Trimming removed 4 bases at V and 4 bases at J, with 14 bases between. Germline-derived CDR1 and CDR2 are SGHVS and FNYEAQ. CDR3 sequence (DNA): TGTGCCAGCAGCTCCCAGGCAGGGGAGAATCAGCCCCAGCATTTT. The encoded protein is CASSSQAGENQPQHF.

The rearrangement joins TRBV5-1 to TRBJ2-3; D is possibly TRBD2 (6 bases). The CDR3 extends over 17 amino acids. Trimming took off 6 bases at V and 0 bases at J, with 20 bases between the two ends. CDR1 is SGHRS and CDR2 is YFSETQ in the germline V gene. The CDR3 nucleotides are TGCGCCAGCACTCCGGAGGGTCGGAGCCTTAGCACAGATACGCAGTATTTT. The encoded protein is CASTPEGRSLSTDTQYF.

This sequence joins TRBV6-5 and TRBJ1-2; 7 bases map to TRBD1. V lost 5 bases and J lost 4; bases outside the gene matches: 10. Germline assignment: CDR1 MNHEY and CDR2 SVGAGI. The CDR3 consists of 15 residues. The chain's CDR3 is CASSKSQGRGYGYTF. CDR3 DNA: TGTGCCAGCAGTAAATCACAGGGGAGAGGCTATGGCTACACCTTC.

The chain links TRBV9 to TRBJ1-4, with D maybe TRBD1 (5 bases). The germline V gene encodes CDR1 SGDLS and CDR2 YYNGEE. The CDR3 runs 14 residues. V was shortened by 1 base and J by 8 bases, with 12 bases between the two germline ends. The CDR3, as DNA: TGTGCCAGCAGCGTATCACCAGGGAACGAAAAACTGTTTTTT. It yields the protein CASSVSPGNEKLFF.

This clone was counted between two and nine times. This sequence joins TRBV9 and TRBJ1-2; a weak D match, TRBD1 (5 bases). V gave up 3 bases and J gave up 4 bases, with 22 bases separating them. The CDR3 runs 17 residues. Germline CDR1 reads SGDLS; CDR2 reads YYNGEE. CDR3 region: CASSAPGEGESVYGYTF. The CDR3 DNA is TGTGCCAGCAGCGCACCGGGGGAAGGGGAAAGCGTCTATGGCTACACCTTC.